This T cell receptor beta chain was profiled in a study of blood T cell repertoires in COVID-19. Study summary: Specimens from acute and convalescent COVID-19 originated in the United States, Italy and Spain. T cells, B-cell-depleted T cells, or PBMCs supplied cDNA or gDNA.

V lost 4 bases and J lost 8, with 27 bases in between. The CDR3 sequence is 17 residues long. The germline CDR1 and CDR2 sequences are SGHNT and YYREEE (reference sequence). In the original analysis: Estimation of nucleated cell counts was performed using reference gene primer amplification. Clones were sequenced by immunoSEQ multiplex PCR, and TCRdb holds only the in-frame ones, with some missing. V, J and clone size are taken as reported in that table, and D and trimming were inferred from the DNA itself. The data show some 230,000 clones, with 65% to 90% seen just once and around 7% held by the top ten.

The sequence was collected from a woman in her forties or fifties with acute or convalescent COVID-19. The chain recombines TRBV5-4 with TRBJ1-2; weak D call: TRBD1 (5 bases). The sample taken for sequencing was peripheral blood. The CDR3 loop is CASSPGPASFQGRGYTF. CDR3 bases: TGTGCCAGCAGCCCGGGTCCGGCTTCGTTTCAGGGCCGGGGCTACACCTTC. Variable domain in full (rest from reference TRBV5-4 and TRBJ1-2): ETGVTQSPTHLIKTRGQQVTLRCSSQSGHNTVSWYQQALGQGPQFIFQYYREEENGRGNFPPRFSGLQFPNYSSELNVNALELDDSALYLCASSPGPASFQGRGYTFGSGTRLTVV.